One sample yielded the 27 T cell receptor beta chains listed below, sequenced in a study of control samples from healthy donors and cancer patients. Method: immunoSEQ multiplex PCR; TCRdb's copy keeps in-frame clones and lacks some. The sample holds some 150,000 clones, 75% to 90% seen once. Sequencing was performed on blood. The source of these receptors is a man aged 25-45 years in good health.

This clone has just a few counts. The chain links TRBV9 to TRBJ2-5; 11 bases map to TRBD2. Per germline, CDR1 SGDLS and CDR2 YYNGEE. This CDR3 has 15 residues. Trimming took 4 bases from V and 4 from J; bases not matched to a gene: 6. CDR3 loop: CASSPLGTSGETQYF. CDR3 bases: TGTGCCAGCAGCCCCCTTGGGACTAGCGGAGAGACCCAGTACTTC.

CDR3 protein: CASSVAGGATDTQYF. The CDR3 DNA follows: TGTGCCAGCAGCGTAGCGGGGGGGGCGACAGATACGCAGTATTTT. The V call is TRBV9, the J call TRBJ2-3; 8 nucleotides line up with TRBD2. V lost 0 bases, J lost 3 bases, and 3 bases stayed unmatched. Germline V gene data show CDR1 as SGDLS and CDR2 as YYNGEE. This CDR3 contains 15 residues.

V usage is TRBV6-5 and J usage is TRBJ1-3; 7 bases match TRBD1. The CDR3 loop spans 13 amino acids. V was pared by 10 bases and J by 2 bases, with 5 bases of the junction left unmatched. Germline CDR1 MNHEY, CDR2 SVGAGI. The CDR3 DNA is TGTGCCACCATAGACAGGGCTGGAAACACCATATATTTT. Translating gives CATIDRAGNTIYF.

V usage is TRBV27 and J usage is TRBJ2-1; TRBD2 agrees at 13 bases. The CDR3 contains 20 residues. Germline V gives CDR1 MNHEY, CDR2 SMNVEV (reference sequence). With 1 base clipped from V and 1 base from J, the junction kept 10 bases outside the gene matches. The CDR3 loop reads CASSLFPGTSGIWSYNEQFF. Here the CDR3 DNA reads TGTGCCAGCAGTTTATTTCCCGGGACTAGCGGGATATGGTCCTACAATGAGCAGTTCTTC.

V usage is TRBV18 and J usage is TRBJ2-2; D perhaps matches TRBD2 (6 bases). CDR1 is KGHSH and CDR2 is LQKENI in the germline V gene. With 3 bases removed from V and 5 bases from J, the gap between germline ends came to 10 bases. This CDR3 region has 14 residues. CDR3 protein: CASSPPAGTGELFF. CDR3 nucleotides: TGTGCCAGCTCACCCCCAGCGGGTACCGGGGAGCTGTTTTTT.

The rearrangement uses TRBV11-2 and TRBJ2-7; 8 positions match TRBD2. The V segment lost 5 bases and the J segment 5 bases; nucleotides outside the gene matches: 14. This CDR3 is built from 16 residues. The germline CDR1 and CDR2 sequences are SGHAT and FQNNGV. CDR3 nucleotides: TGTGCCAGCAGCCCCGATCCCGGGACTAGGCACAACGAGCAGTACTTC. This gives the protein CASSPDPGTRHNEQYF.

This clone was seen just once. The CDR3 region is CASSRTAGGYTF. The CDR3 DNA sequence: TGTGCCAGCAGCCGGACAGCGGGGGGCTACACCTTC. The V and J genes are TRBV12-3 or TRBV12-4 and TRBJ1-2, with D maybe TRBD1 (6 bases). The ends were cut back, 6 bases at V and 8 bases at J, with 13 bases in the middle. The CDR3 is 12 amino acids.

The rearrangement joins TRBV29-1 to TRBJ1-5; D gene ambiguous. The germline V gene has CDR1 SQVTM and CDR2 ANQGSEA. The CDR3 has 16 residues. The germline V and J ends were trimmed by 4 bases and 3 bases, with 19 bases remaining between them. CDR3 DNA: TGCAGCGTTGTAGTCCTCGGGAACTCGAACAATCAGCCCCAGCATTTT. This gives the protein CSVVVLGNSNNQPQHF.

The table lists this clone with a count of one. The CDR3 protein is CASSLYGGAVDTQYF. As DNA, the CDR3 is TGTGCCAGCAGTTTATATGGGGGCGCGGTGGATACGCAGTATTTT. The J gene is TRBJ2-3, the V gene TRBV27; tentatively, D is TRBD1 (6 bases). Germline CDR1 reads MNHEY; CDR2 reads SMNVEV (reference sequence). This CDR3 contains 15 residues. Trimming removed 1 base from V and 6 bases from J, with 14 bases in between.

J is TRBJ2-5 and V is TRBV9; weak D call: TRBD2 (6 bases). V lost 3 bases and J lost 4, with 10 bases in between. CDR3 size: 13 residues. CDR1 is SGDLS, CDR2 YYNGEE, per germline. CDR3 coding DNA: TGTGCCAGCAGCGACACCGGGGGAGAGACCCAGTACTTC. Translation: CASSDTGGETQYF.

V usage is TRBV9 and J usage is TRBJ1-2, with 7 bases fitting TRBD1. Trimming cost V 4 bases and J 5 bases; bases outside gene matches: 8. Germline CDR1 is SGDLS and CDR2 is YYNGEE. The CDR3 runs to 14 residues. The CDR3 DNA reads TGTGCCAGCAGCCTCCGGGACAGCGGGTATGGCTACACCTTC. As protein: CASSLRDSGYGYTF.

The V gene is TRBV2, the J gene TRBJ2-5; no firm D call. The J call could be wrong; TRBJ2-7 is a better fit for the DNA end. The CDR3 is 13 residues long. Germline V gives CDR1 SNHLY, CDR2 FYNNEI. CDR3 bases: TGTGCCAGCAGTGTCACGATCGCCTACGAGCAGTACTTC. It codes for CASSVTIAYEQYF.

The chain combines TRBV7-9 with TRBJ2-7; TRBD1 aligns across 8 bases. After removal of 2 bases from V and 3 bases from J, the junction contained 0 bases not matched to a gene. The germline V gene encodes CDR1 SEHNR and CDR2 FQNEAQ (reference sequence). This CDR3 is 13 amino acids long. The CDR3 loop reads CASSLTGGYEQYF. The DNA of the CDR3 is TGTGCCAGCAGCTTAACAGGGGGCTACGAGCAGTACTTC.

The chain couples TRBV5-4 to TRBJ1-2, with a tentative D call TRBD1 (5 bases). CDR1 is SGHNT, CDR2 YYREEE, per germline (reference sequence). This CDR3 is 15 amino acids long. Trimming cost V 0 bases and J 7 bases, with 16 bases left between them. The DNA of the CDR3 is TGTGCCAGCAGCTTGGGAGGGGAGGCAGTCGGTGGCTACACCTTC. The encoded protein is CASSLGGEAVGGYTF.

This clone was detected once. The rearrangement links TRBV12-3 or TRBV12-4 to TRBJ2-3, with D uncertain. The germline V and J ends were trimmed by 11 bases and 1 base, with 10 bases remaining between them. The CDR3 is made up of 12 amino acids. In DNA, the CDR3 is TGTGCCGTCGCTATGGGCACAGATACGCAGTATTTT. As protein: CAVAMGTDTQYF.

The J gene is TRBJ2-2, the V gene TRBV7-3; TRBD1 matches 7 bases. The ends lost 0 bases at V and 5 bases at J; junction bases unmatched: 12. CDR3 length: 18 residues. Germline lookup yields CDR1 SGHTA and CDR2 FQGTGA. The CDR3 DNA is TGTGCCAGCAGCTTAACGACCCCGCGACAGGGTCGGACCGGGGAGCTGTTTTTT. It yields the protein CASSLTTPRQGRTGELFF.

The chain is built from TRBV7-9 and TRBJ2-1, with 10 bases lining up with TRBD2. The CDR3 is 17 residues long. CDR1 and CDR2 (germline): SEHNR, FQNEAQ (reference sequence). Trimming at V came to 4 bases and at J to 0 bases, leaving 6 bases not matched to a gene. The CDR3 loop is CASSSGTSAYSYNEQFF. Here the CDR3 DNA reads TGTGCCAGCAGCTCGGGGACTAGCGCCTACTCCTACAATGAGCAGTTCTTC.

This clone was seen only once. The V and J genes are TRBV15 and TRBJ2-1; the match to TRBD2 covers 9 bases. Trimming cost V 0 bases and J 9 bases; bases outside gene matches: 9. This CDR3 is 16 amino acids long. Per germline, CDR1 LNHNV and CDR2 YYDKDF (reference sequence). The CDR3 reads CATSRDGGGGSGEQFF. The DNA of the CDR3 is TGTGCCACCAGCAGAGATGGCGGGGGGGGCTCGGGTGAGCAGTTCTTC.

The chain combines TRBV5-5 with TRBJ2-7; D is undetermined. V lost 2 bases to trimming and J lost 3 bases, with 9 bases between them. CDR1 is SGHKS and CDR2 is YYEKEE in the germline V gene (reference sequence). The CDR3 sequence is 13 residues long. CDR3 loop: CASSFQIYYEQYF. The DNA of the CDR3 is TGTGCCAGCAGCTTCCAGATCTACTACGAGCAGTACTTC.

The chain combines TRBV3-1 (or the pseudogene TRBV3-2) with TRBJ1-1, with no clear D. Germline assignment: CDR1 LGHDT and CDR2 YNNKEL (reference sequence). The CDR3 runs to 15 residues. Between the trimmed V and J ends, which lost 1 base and 0 bases, there was a span of 9 bases. This chain's CDR3 is CASSQVRAVNTEAFF. The CDR3 region has the DNA TGTGCCAGCAGCCAAGTTCGGGCTGTGAACACTGAAGCTTTCTTT.

About this clone: In the same sample, other DNA sequences code for this CDR3. The V call is TRBV4-3, the J call TRBJ2-2, with D possibly TRBD1 on 5 matching bases. The CDR3 consists of 13 residues. The V gene's germline CDR1 is LGHNA and CDR2 YSLEER. Trimming shortened V by 0 bases and J by 7 bases, and 6 bases separated the two germline ends. The CDR3 sequence: CASSQDRGGELFF. Here the CDR3 DNA reads TGCGCCAGCAGCCAAGATAGGGGCGGGGAGCTGTTTTTT.

With respect to this clone: Other DNA sequences in the sample encode the same CDR3. V gene TRBV5-1 combines with J gene TRBJ2-5; either TRBD1 or TRBD2 may fit D (5 bases each). This CDR3 spans 13 amino acids. V lost 0 bases and J lost 5, with 8 bases in between. CDR1 SGHRS and CDR2 YFSETQ come from the germline V gene. This chain's CDR3 is CASSLVEGETQYF. The CDR3 DNA sequence: TGCGCCAGCAGCTTGGTAGAGGGGGAGACCCAGTACTTC.

The CDR3 is CGVGQGSLPGELFF. CDR3 bases: TGTGGGGTTGGACAGGGATCTCTCCCCGGGGAGCTGTTTTTT. The V gene is TRBV2, the J gene TRBJ2-2; 8 bases align to TRBD1. The germline gives CDR1 SNHLY, CDR2 FYNNEI. This CDR3 region has 14 residues.

V gene TRBV7-2 combines with J gene TRBJ2-1; no clear D gene. The V and J ends lost 1 base and 9 bases respectively, with 10 bases between them. The germline V gene has CDR1 SGHTA and CDR2 FQGNSA. The CDR3 runs to 13 residues. CDR3 sequence: CASSLGPASEQFF. The CDR3 region has the DNA TGTGCCAGCAGCTTAGGCCCGGCGAGTGAGCAGTTCTTC. The complete variable domain, with remaining parts taken from reference TRBV7-2 and TRBJ2-1, reads GAGVSQSPSNKVTEKGKDVELRCDPISGHTALYWYRQSLGQGLEFLIYFQGNSAPDKSGLPSDRFSAERTGGSVSTLTIQRTQQEDSAVYLCASSLGPASEQFFGPGTRLTVL.

The chain combines TRBV5-6 with TRBJ1-2, with D possibly being TRBD1 (5 bases). This CDR3 has 15 residues. The V end lost 0 bases, the J end lost 3 bases, and 12 bases lay between the germline ends. CDR1 and CDR2 (germline): SGHDT, YYEEEE. Here the CDR3 reads CASSLVRGVDYGYTF. The CDR3 nucleotides are TGTGCCAGCAGCTTGGTGAGGGGCGTGGACTATGGCTACACCTTC.

The chain employs TRBV12-5 and TRBJ1-4; D may be TRBD1 (6 bases). V was trimmed by 7 bases and J by 8 bases, leaving 17 bases between them. CDR3 size: 14 residues. Germline V lookup: CDR1 LGHNT, CDR2 FRNRAP. Here the CDR3 reads CASAPGQGKEKLFF. The CDR3 coding sequence is TGTGCTAGTGCCCCCGGGCAGGGGAAAGAAAAACTGTTTTTT.

V is TRBV7-8 and J is TRBJ2-5; D is ambiguous. V lost 1 base, J lost 5 bases, and 14 bases lay in between. CDR3 length: 15 amino acids. The germline V gene encodes CDR1 SGHVS and CDR2 FQNEAQ. The CDR3 loop reads CASSLVGYPSETQYF. The CDR3 DNA follows: TGTGCCAGCAGCTTAGTGGGGTATCCTTCGGAGACCCAGTACTTC.